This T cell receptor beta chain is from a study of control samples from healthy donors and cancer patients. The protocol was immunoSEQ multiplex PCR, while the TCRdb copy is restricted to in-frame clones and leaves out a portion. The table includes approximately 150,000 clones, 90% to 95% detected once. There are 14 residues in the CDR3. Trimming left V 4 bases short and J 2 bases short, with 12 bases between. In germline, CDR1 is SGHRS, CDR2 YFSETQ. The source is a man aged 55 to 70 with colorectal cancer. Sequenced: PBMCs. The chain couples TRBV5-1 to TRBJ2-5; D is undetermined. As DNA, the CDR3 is TGCGCCAGCAGCGTCGGGTCGTCACAAGAGACCCAGTACTTC. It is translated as CASSVGSSQETQYF.